This passage covers 30 T cell receptor beta chains from one sample sequenced in a study of blood T cells in healthy people across ages. Next came a second PCR, run for about 7 to 12 cycles, which used a sample-barcoded 5' primer along with a J-beta primer mix. TCRdb independently ran MiXCR on the 5' RACE reads; one entry per CDR3 protein. The data contain hundreds of thousands of distinct CDR3 sequences, less than 60% of them singletons. The material sequenced was blood. Every receptor here comes from an elderly man in good health.

This clonotype came up many times. J is TRBJ2-5 and V is TRBV12-3 or TRBV12-4; no reliable D call. The CDR3 is made up of 14 amino acids. V dropped 6 bases and J dropped 5 bases, with 16 bases sitting between them. Written as DNA, the CDR3 is TGTGCCAGCAGCCTTACTGGAACCGGGGAGACCCAGTACTTC. It encodes CASSLTGTGETQYF.

This rearrangement joins TRBV19 to TRBJ2-1; D not resolved. The CDR3 sequence is 13 residues long. Germline loops: CDR1 LNHDA, CDR2 SQIVND (reference sequence). V lost 6 bases and J 5 bases, leaving 11 bases between the germline ends. The CDR3 DNA sequence: TGTGCCAGTAGCCGAGGAACCAACAATGAGCAGTTCTTC. Translated, it gives CASSRGTNNEQFF.

This clonotype was found a few times. The chain has TRBV7-2 and TRBJ1-1, with D possibly TRBD1 on 5 matching bases. The CDR3 is 14 amino acids. V was trimmed by 5 bases and J by 1 base, leaving 11 bases between them. The germline gives CDR1 SGHTA, CDR2 FQGNSA. DNA of the CDR3: TGTGCCAGCAGCCGCGGACAACCGAACACTGAAGCTTTCTTT. Translated, it gives CASSRGQPNTEAFF.

This rearrangement joins TRBV4-2 to TRBJ2-1, with D hard to call. V shed 1 base and J shed 5 bases, with 9 bases lying between them. Germline V gene lookup returns CDR1 LGHNA and CDR2 YNFKEQ. This CDR3 is 14 amino acids long. The CDR3 DNA reads TGTGCCAGCAGCCAAGCCAAGAGTCACAATGAGCAGTTCTTC. Protein product: CASSQAKSHNEQFF.

J is TRBJ2-1 and V is TRBV28; D may be TRBD2 (5 bases). Germline assignment: CDR1 MDHEN and CDR2 SYDVKM. The CDR3 loop spans 16 amino acids. The V gene lost 5 bases and the J gene lost 13 bases, with 27 bases spanning the gap. CDR3 in DNA: TGTGCCAGCAGTGCCTCGGGTATGGGAGAGGGAGAGACCCAGTTCTTC. The encoded protein is CASSASGMGEGETQFF. Based on the CDR3 plus reference TRBV28 and TRBJ2-1, the full variable domain is DVKVTQSSRYLVKRTGEKVFLECVQDMDHENMFWYRQDPGLGLRLIYFSYDVKMKEKGDIPEGYSVSREKKERFSLILESASTNQTSMYLCASSASGMGEGETQFFGPGTRLTVL.

This rearrangement joins TRBV10-3 to TRBJ2-3; 8 positions agree with TRBD1. CDR1 ENHRY and CDR2 SYGVKD come from the germline V gene. This CDR3 region has 12 residues. V lost 9 bases, J lost 3 bases, and 2 bases stayed unmatched. The CDR3 DNA is TGTGCCATTCGGACAGGGACAGATACGCAGTATTTT. It translates to CAIRTGTDTQYF.

This clonotype has just a few counts. The chain has TRBV7-9 and TRBJ2-1; TRBD1 matches 7 bases. The J call may be incorrect, as the DNA end agrees better with TRBJ2-7. Germline lookup yields CDR1 SEHNR and CDR2 FQNEAQ (reference sequence). This CDR3 has 14 amino acids. CDR3 sequence: CASSKDRTYNEQYF. DNA for the CDR3: TGTGCCAGCAGCAAGGACAGGACCTACAATGAGCAGTACTTC.

V is TRBV7-3 and J is TRBJ2-1; 9 bases line up with TRBD1. CDR3 size: 18 residues. V dropped 1 base and J dropped 4; count of bases not matched to a gene: 11. Germline lookup yields CDR1 SGHTA and CDR2 FQGTGA. The CDR3 sequence: CASSLKPAGTGTYNEQFF. CDR3 DNA sequence: TGTGCCAGCAGCTTAAAGCCTGCCGGGACAGGGACATACAATGAGCAGTTCTTC.

This clonotype showed up just a few times. V usage is TRBV29-1 and J usage is TRBJ2-7; 8 nucleotides align to TRBD1. The CDR3 totals 14 residues. Trimming removed 4 bases from V and 7 bases from J; junction bases left unmatched: 12. Germline V lookup: CDR1 SQVTM, CDR2 ANQGSEA. The CDR3 bases are TGCAGCGTTGGGAGGACAGGGACCCTACGGGAGCAGTACTTC. This codes for CSVGRTGTLREQYF.

This clonotype showed up many times. The rearrangement links TRBV12-3 or TRBV12-4 to TRBJ1-2; 11 bases match TRBD1. This CDR3 comprises 14 residues. V shed 3 bases, J shed 12 bases, and the junction held 9 bases outside the gene matches. CDR3 DNA sequence: TGTGCCAGCAGTTTTCCGGGACAGGGGGGTTTAAACACCTTC. Encoded protein: CASSFPGQGGLNTF.

The chain combines TRBV10-3 with TRBJ2-3, with 7 nucleotides matching TRBD1. Germline lookup yields CDR1 ENHRY and CDR2 SYGVKD. Trimming at V came to 5 bases and at J to 3 bases, leaving 5 bases not matched to a gene. This CDR3 is built from 14 residues. CDR3 in DNA: TGTGCCATCAGTAAACAGGGGTGGACAGATACGCAGTATTTT. Protein: CAISKQGWTDTQYF.

The chain recombines TRBV6-5 with TRBJ2-7, with D possibly being TRBD1 or TRBD2 (5 bases each). Deletions cut 6 bases from V and 5 bases from J, with 17 bases between. The V gene's germline CDR1 is MNHEY and CDR2 SVGAGI. The length of the CDR3 is 14 residues. CDR3 loop: CASRGPGTFHEQYF. CDR3 DNA sequence: TGTGCCAGCAGGGGACCAGGGACGTTCCACGAGCAGTACTTC.

V and J are TRBV4-1 and TRBJ2-3, with TRBD2 as a possible D gene (5 bases). Germline V gene lookup returns CDR1 MGHRA and CDR2 YSYEKL. The CDR3 is 14 amino acids. Deletions cut 3 bases from V and 1 base from J, with 8 bases between. CDR3 sequence reads: CASSHVGGTDTQYF. As DNA, the CDR3 is TGCGCCAGCAGCCACGTCGGGGGCACAGATACGCAGTATTTT.

This clonotype is a singleton in its sample. The chain carries TRBV29-1 and TRBJ2-1; TRBD2 matches 9 bases. V shed 5 bases and J 5 bases; nucleotides not matched to a gene: 7. Per germline, CDR1 SQVTM and CDR2 ANQGSEA. This CDR3 has 14 residues. The CDR3 region is CSVRRGGVNNEQFF. The CDR3 DNA reads as TGCAGCGTTCGGCGCGGGGGGGTGAACAATGAGCAGTTCTTC.

V usage is TRBV5-1 and J usage is TRBJ2-7, with 12 nucleotides matching TRBD2. The CDR3 sequence is 18 residues long. Germline CDR1 and CDR2: SGHRS and YFSETQ. The V gene end was trimmed by 3 bases and the J gene end by 7 bases; junction bases not matched to a gene: 17. The CDR3 sequence is CASSSGTSGRKFNNEQYF. In DNA form, the CDR3 reads TGCGCCAGCAGCTCTGGAACTAGCGGGAGGAAGTTTAACAATGAGCAGTACTTC.

The J gene is TRBJ2-1, the V gene TRBV5-1, with TRBD2 matching 12 bases. This CDR3 is built from 18 residues. CDR1 SGHRS and CDR2 YFSETQ come from the germline V gene. The ends lost 2 bases at V and 2 bases at J; junction bases unmatched: 8. Written as DNA, the CDR3 is TGCGCCAGCAGCTTTCCGACTAGCGGGAGAAGCACCTACAATGAGCAGTTCTTC. The encoded protein is CASSFPTSGRSTYNEQFF.

The chain combines TRBV27 with TRBJ2-2, with D possibly TRBD2 on 5 matching bases. There are 14 residues in the CDR3. The V and J ends lost 8 bases and 4 bases respectively, with 14 bases between them. Germline assignment: CDR1 MNHEY and CDR2 SMNVEV (reference sequence). The CDR3 loop reads CASQGRTFTGELFF. The CDR3 DNA reads as TGTGCCAGCCAAGGCAGGACTTTCACCGGGGAGCTGTTTTTT.

This clonotype was detected ten times or more. This sequence joins TRBV12-3 or TRBV12-4 and TRBJ2-1; TRBD1 agrees at 8 bases. V gave up 5 bases and J gave up 5 bases; unmatched junction bases: 8. CDR3 length equals 15 residues. The CDR3 here is CASSLETGVNNEQFF. The CDR3 DNA reads TGTGCCAGCAGTCTTGAGACAGGGGTTAACAATGAGCAGTTCTTC.

This clonotype was detected once. The chain uses TRBV29-1 and TRBJ2-1; 10 bases are a match to TRBD2. Germline values: CDR1 SQVTM, CDR2 ANQGSEA. The V segment lost 6 bases and the J segment 3 bases; nucleotides outside the gene matches: 5. This CDR3 comprises 14 residues. CDR3: CSVESGGDYNEQFF. CDR3 sequence (DNA): TGCAGCGTGGAGAGCGGGGGGGACTACAATGAGCAGTTCTTC.

This clonotype was recorded a few times. The chain links TRBV29-1 to TRBJ2-3, with 11 bases matching TRBD2. With 6 bases clipped from V and 4 bases from J, the junction kept 9 bases outside the gene matches. Germline V gene sequence: CDR1 SQVTM, CDR2 ANQGSEA. The CDR3 length is 15 residues. CDR3 loop: CSVPGTSGSSDTQYF. As DNA, the CDR3 is TGCAGCGTCCCTGGGACTAGCGGTTCTTCAGATACGCAGTATTTT.

The rearrangement uses TRBV24-1 and TRBJ2-1; TRBD1 aligns across 8 bases. In germline, CDR1 is KGHDR, CDR2 SFDVKD. With 3 bases clipped from V and 3 bases from J, the junction kept 9 bases outside the gene matches. The CDR3 totals 17 residues. The CDR3 nucleotides are TGTGCCACCAGTGATCCTTACAGGGGGTCGCTCTACAATGAGCAGTTCTTC. Translated: CATSDPYRGSLYNEQFF.

The J gene is TRBJ2-5, the V gene TRBV5-1; 7 bases fit TRBD2. The germline V gene has CDR1 SGHRS and CDR2 YFSETQ. V lost 4 bases and J lost 4; bases outside the gene matches: 10. The CDR3 is 15 amino acids. CDR3 DNA: TGCGCCAGCAGCCTAAGGGACTATCCGGGAGAGACCCAGTACTTC. Its translation: CASSLRDYPGETQYF.

This chain connects TRBV14 to TRBJ2-1; D gene unclear. Germline V gene sequence: CDR1 SGHDN, CDR2 FVKESK. The CDR3 is 15 amino acids. V gave up 1 base and J gave up 4 bases, with 11 bases separating them. The CDR3 region has the DNA TGTGCCAGCAGCCAAGTAGGAACAACATACAATGAGCAGTTCTTC. Its translation is CASSQVGTTYNEQFF.

The V gene is TRBV3-1, the J gene TRBJ2-1, with 10 bases that match TRBD2. Germline V CDR1 and CDR2: LGHDT, YNNKEL (reference sequence). This CDR3 region has 15 residues. Germline trimming cut 4 bases from V and 7 bases from J; bases unmatched to any gene: 7. The CDR3 reads CASSPTSGISNEQFF. The CDR3 region has the DNA TGTGCCAGCAGCCCTACTAGCGGGATTTCAAATGAGCAGTTCTTC.

This clonotype was counted only a few times. The rearrangement joins TRBV28 to TRBJ2-7, with D perhaps matching TRBD1 (6 bases). The CDR3 totals 17 residues. Germline lookup yields CDR1 MDHEN and CDR2 SYDVKM. V was pared by 1 base and J by 3 bases, with 19 bases between. The CDR3 DNA follows: TGTGCCAGCAGTTTATCCCAGGGGTGGCAGAGAAGCTACGAGCAGTACTTC. Translated, it gives CASSLSQGWQRSYEQYF.

The sample holds a few counts of this clonotype. This chain connects TRBV27 to TRBJ2-1, with TRBD2 identical over 11 bases. The CDR3 has 16 amino acids. Germline assignment: CDR1 MNHEY and CDR2 SMNVEV (reference sequence). After removal of 5 bases from V and 6 bases from J, the junction contained 9 bases not matched to a gene. The CDR3: CASSTKTSGRRNEQFF. CDR3 DNA: TGTGCCAGCAGTACTAAAACTAGCGGGAGACGCAATGAGCAGTTCTTC.

V usage is TRBV30 and J usage is TRBJ1-2; D uncertain. Germline CDR1 reads GTSNPN; CDR2 reads SVGIG (reference sequence). The length of the CDR3 is 13 residues. V was shortened by 4 bases and J by 6 bases, with 15 bases between the two germline ends. The CDR3 DNA is TGTGCCTGGATGGGAAACTACCTCCATGGCTACACCTTC. This sequence encodes CAWMGNYLHGYTF. Complete variable domain (other parts from reference TRBV30 and TRBJ1-2): SQTIHQWPATLVQPVGSPLSLECTVEGTSNPNLYWYRQAAGRGLQLLFYSVGIGQISSEVPQNLSASRPQDRQFILSSKKLLLSDSGFYLCAWMGNYLHGYTFGSGTRLTVV.

In this sample, this clonotype turned up a few times. The gene calls are TRBV29-1 and TRBJ2-7; 7 bases map to TRBD2. Trimming removed 6 bases from V and 2 bases from J; junction bases left unmatched: 1. The germline V gene encodes CDR1 SQVTM and CDR2 ANQGSEA. This CDR3 contains 11 residues. This chain's CDR3 is CSVTSTYEQYF. In DNA, the CDR3 is TGCAGCGTGACTAGCACCTACGAGCAGTACTTC.

This clonotype occurred a few times. The chain combines TRBV7-9 with TRBJ2-1; 7 positions agree with TRBD2. V lost 1 base, J lost 0 bases, and 6 bases stayed unmatched. CDR1 and CDR2 (germline): SEHNR, FQNEAQ (reference sequence). The CDR3 extends over 17 amino acids. The CDR3 coding sequence is TGTGCCAGCAGCTTAGAAAGCCGCGGGGGCTCCTACAATGAGCAGTTCTTC. Its translation: CASSLESRGGSYNEQFF.

The genes are TRBV2 and TRBJ2-1; no reliable D call. V lost 0 bases, J lost 5 bases, and 2 bases lay in between. Germline CDR1 reads SNHLY; CDR2 reads FYNNEI. The CDR3 has 12 amino acids. The CDR3, as DNA: TGTGCCAGCAGTGAAGCCGACAATGAGCAGTTCTTC. Its protein is CASSEADNEQFF.